This T cell receptor (beta chain) stems from a study of neoadjuvant anti-PD-1 for oral cavity cancer. Overall study context: Around day 43, patients without progression received a fourth nivolumab dose before surgery.

Specified time point: after neoadjuvant nivolumab, at surgical resection. The protocol was immunoSEQ multiplex PCR, while the TCRdb copy is restricted to in-frame clones and leaves out a portion. The table has over 65,000 clones, roughly 81% seen once. The input for sequencing was PBMCs, taken after nivolumab (anti-PD-1) treatment. The TCR sequence derives from a person aged 40 to 85 with oral cavity squamous cell carcinoma.

CDR3 coding DNA: TGTGCCAGCAGCCAAGGACTAGCGGGATTGGAGACCCAGTACTTC. Translated, it gives CASSQGLAGLETQYF. The V call is TRBV4-2, the J call TRBJ2-5; TRBD2 matches 11 bases. Germline V gene lookup returns CDR1 LGHNA and CDR2 YNFKEQ. This CDR3 region has 15 residues. Unmatched junction bases numbered 3, after V lost 1 base and J lost 5 bases.